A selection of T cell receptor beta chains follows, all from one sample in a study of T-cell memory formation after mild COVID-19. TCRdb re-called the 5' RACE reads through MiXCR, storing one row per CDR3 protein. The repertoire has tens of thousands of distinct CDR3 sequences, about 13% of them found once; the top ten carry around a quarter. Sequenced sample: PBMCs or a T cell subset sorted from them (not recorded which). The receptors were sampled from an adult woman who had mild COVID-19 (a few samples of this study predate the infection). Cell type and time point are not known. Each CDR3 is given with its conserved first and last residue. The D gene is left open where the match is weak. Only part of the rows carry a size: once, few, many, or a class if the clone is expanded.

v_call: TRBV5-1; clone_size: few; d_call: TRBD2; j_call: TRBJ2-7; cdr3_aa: CASSPASGPEYEQYF; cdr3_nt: TGCGCCAGCAGCCCGGCTAGCGGACCCGAGTACGAGCAGTACTTC
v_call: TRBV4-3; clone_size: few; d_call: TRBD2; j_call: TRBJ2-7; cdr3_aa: CASSHDLAGEFYEQYF; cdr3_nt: TGCGCCAGCAGCCACGACCTAGCGGGCGAATTCTACGAGCAGTACTTC
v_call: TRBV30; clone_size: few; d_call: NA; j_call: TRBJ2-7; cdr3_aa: CACLGSLSYEQYF; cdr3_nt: TGTGCCTGCCTCGGGAGTCTCTCCTACGAGCAGTACTTC
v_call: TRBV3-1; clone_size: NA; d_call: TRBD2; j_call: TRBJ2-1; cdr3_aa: CASSVLAGGYEQFF; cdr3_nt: TGTGCCAGCAGCGTACTAGCGGGAGGGTATGAGCAGTTCTTC
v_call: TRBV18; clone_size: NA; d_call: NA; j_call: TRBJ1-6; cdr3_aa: CASSLLVAPLHF; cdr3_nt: TGTGCCAGCTCACTCCTGGTCGCACCCCTCCACTTT
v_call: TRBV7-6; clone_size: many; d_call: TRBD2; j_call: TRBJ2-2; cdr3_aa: CASSLSSGGAGELFF; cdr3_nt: TGTGCCAGCAGCTTATCCAGCGGGGGGGCCGGGGAGCTGTTTTTT
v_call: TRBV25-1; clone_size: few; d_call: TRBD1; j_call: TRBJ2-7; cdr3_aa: CASSGTGVITYEQYF; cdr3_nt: TGTGCCAGCAGTGGGACAGGGGTAATTACCTACGAGCAGTACTTC
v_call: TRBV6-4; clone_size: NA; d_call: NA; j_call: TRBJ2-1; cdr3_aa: CASSDSRSSYNEQFF; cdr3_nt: TGTGCCAGCAGTGACTCGAGGAGCTCCTACAATGAGCAGTTCTTC
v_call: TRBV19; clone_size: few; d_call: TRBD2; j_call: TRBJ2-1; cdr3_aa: CASATSGPYNEQFF; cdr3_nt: TGTGCCAGCGCAACTAGCGGGCCTTACAATGAGCAGTTCTTC
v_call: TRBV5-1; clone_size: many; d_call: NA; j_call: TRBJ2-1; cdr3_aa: CASSLERPSSYNEQFF; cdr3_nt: TGCGCCAGCAGCTTGGAGCGACCGAGCTCCTACAATGAGCAGTTCTTC
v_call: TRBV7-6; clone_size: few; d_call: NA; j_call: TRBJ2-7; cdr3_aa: CASSLADTYEQYF; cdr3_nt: TGTGCCAGCAGCTTAGCCGACACCTACGAGCAGTACTTC
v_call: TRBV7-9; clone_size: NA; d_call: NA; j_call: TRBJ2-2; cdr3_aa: CASRRLLWELFF; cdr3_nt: TGTGCCAGCAGGAGACTTCTTTGGGAGCTGTTTTTT
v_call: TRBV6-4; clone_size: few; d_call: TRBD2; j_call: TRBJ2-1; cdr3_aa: CASSILAGDYNEQFF; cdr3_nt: TGTGCCAGCAGTATACTAGCGGGAGATTACAATGAGCAGTTCTTC
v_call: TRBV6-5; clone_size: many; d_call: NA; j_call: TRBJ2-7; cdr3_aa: CASSPAGSSYEQYF; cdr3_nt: TGTGCCAGCAGTCCTGCAGGCAGCTCCTACGAGCAGTACTTC
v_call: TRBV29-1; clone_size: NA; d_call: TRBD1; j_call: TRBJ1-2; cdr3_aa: CSVSRGLAGYTF; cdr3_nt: TGCAGCGTTAGTAGGGGGCTAGCTGGCTACACCTTC
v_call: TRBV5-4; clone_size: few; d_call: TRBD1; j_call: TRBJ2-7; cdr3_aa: CASSQDRVGADEQYF; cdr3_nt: TGTGCCAGCAGCCAAGACAGGGTAGGTGCTGACGAGCAGTACTTC
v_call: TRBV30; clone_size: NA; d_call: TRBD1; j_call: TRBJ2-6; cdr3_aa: CAWSITSGGEGVWANVLTF; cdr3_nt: TGTGCCTGGAGTATTACTTCAGGGGGCGAAGGAGTCTGGGCCAACGTCCTGACTTTC
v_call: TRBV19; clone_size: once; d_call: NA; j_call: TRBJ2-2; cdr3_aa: CASIREVNTGELFF; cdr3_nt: TGTGCCAGTATCAGGGAGGTTAACACCGGGGAGCTGTTTTTT
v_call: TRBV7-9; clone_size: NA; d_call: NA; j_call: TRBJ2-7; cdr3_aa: CASSLHGPNDEQYF; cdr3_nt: TGTGCCAGCAGCTTACATGGCCCGAACGACGAGCAGTACTTC
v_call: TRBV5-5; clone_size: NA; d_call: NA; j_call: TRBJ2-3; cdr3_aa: CASSLPTGTDTQYF; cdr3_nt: TGTGCCAGCAGCTTGCCGACAGGCACAGATACGCAGTATTTT
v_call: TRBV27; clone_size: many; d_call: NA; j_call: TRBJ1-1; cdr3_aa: CASSRGTEAFF; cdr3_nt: TGTGCCAGCAGCCGGGGAACTGAAGCTTTCTTT
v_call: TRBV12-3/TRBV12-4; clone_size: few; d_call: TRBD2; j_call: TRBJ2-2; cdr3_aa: CASRPLAGGTANTGELFF; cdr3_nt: TGTGCCAGCAGGCCACTAGCGGGAGGGACGGCGAACACCGGGGAGCTGTTTTTT
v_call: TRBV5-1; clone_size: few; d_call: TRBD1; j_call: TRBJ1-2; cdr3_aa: CASSSRDSYGYTF; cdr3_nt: TGCGCCAGCAGCTCCCGGGACAGCTATGGCTACACCTTC
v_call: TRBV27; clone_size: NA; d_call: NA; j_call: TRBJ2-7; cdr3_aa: CASRLGEYEQYF; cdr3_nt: TGTGCCAGCCGACTAGGGGAGTACGAGCAGTACTTC
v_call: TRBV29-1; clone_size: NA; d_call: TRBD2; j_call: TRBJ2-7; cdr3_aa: CSVVGAGTYEQYF; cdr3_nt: TGCAGCGTTGTAGGAGCGGGAACCTACGAGCAGTACTTC
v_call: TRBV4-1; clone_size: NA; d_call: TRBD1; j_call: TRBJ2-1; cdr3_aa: CASSRASTGYNEQFF; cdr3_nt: TGCGCCAGCAGCCGAGCATCGACAGGGTACAATGAGCAGTTCTTC
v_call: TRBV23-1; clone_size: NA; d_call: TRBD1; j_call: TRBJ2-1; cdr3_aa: CASSQTQGVPLVPFF; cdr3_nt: TGCGCCAGCAGTCAAACTCAGGGGGTGCCACTCGTTCCGTTCTTC
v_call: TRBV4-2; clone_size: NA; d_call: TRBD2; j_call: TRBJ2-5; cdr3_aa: CASSQGLAVETQYF; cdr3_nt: TGTGCCAGCAGCCAAGGACTAGCGGTAGAGACCCAGTACTTC
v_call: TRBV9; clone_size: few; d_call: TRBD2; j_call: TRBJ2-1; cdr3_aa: CASSVALLAGENNEQFF; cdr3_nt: TGTGCCAGCAGCGTAGCCCTTCTAGCGGGGGAGAACAATGAGCAGTTCTTC
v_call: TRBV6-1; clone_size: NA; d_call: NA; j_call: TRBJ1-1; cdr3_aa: CASSEPAGGPTHEAFF; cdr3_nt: TGTGCCAGCAGTGAACCCGCCGGGGGACCAACCCATGAAGCTTTCTTT
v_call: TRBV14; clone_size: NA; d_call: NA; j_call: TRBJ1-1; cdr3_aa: CASSQGRGMNTEAFF; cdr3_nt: TGTGCCAGCAGCCAAGGGAGGGGCATGAACACTGAAGCTTTCTTT
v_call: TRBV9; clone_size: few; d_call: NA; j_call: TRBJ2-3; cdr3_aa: CASSVPGDGDTQYF; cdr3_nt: TGTGCCAGCAGCGTACCGGGAGACGGAGATACGCAGTATTTT
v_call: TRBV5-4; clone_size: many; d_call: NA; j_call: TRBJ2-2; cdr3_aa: CASSPDTLGTGELFF; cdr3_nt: TGTGCCAGCAGCCCGGACACCCTCGGGACCGGGGAGCTGTTTTTT
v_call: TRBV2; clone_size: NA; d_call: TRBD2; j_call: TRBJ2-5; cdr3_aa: CASSTPTSGESQTQYF; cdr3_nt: TGTGCCAGCAGTACCCCGACTAGCGGGGAGAGCCAGACCCAGTACTTC
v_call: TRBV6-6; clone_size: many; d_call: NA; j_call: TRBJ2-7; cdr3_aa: CASSYSPGPYEQYF; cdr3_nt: TGTGCCAGCAGTTACTCCCCAGGCCCCTACGAGCAGTACTTC
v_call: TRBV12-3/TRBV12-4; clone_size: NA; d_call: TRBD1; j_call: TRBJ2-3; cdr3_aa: CASSSTGGAGTDTQYF; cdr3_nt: TGTGCCAGCAGTTCTACAGGGGGCGCGGGTACAGATACGCAGTATTTT
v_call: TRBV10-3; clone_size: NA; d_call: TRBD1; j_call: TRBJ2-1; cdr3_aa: CAIGRDRDLYEQFF; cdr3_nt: TGTGCCATCGGGCGGGACAGGGATTTATATGAGCAGTTCTTC
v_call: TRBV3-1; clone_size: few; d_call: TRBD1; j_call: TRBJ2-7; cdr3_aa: CASSQRDRSLSPYEQYF; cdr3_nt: TGTGCCAGCAGCCAACGGGACAGATCTTTATCCCCCTACGAGCAGTACTTC
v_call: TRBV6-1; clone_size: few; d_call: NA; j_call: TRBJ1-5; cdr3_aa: CASIGDRNQPQHF; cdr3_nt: TGTGCCAGCATCGGAGACAGAAATCAGCCCCAGCATTTT
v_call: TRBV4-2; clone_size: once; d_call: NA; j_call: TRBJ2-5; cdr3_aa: CASSQGVGGETQYF; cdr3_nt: TGTGCCAGCAGCCAAGGAGTAGGGGGAGAGACCCAGTACTTC